This T cell receptor (beta chain) was obtained from a study of blood T cell repertoires in COVID-19. Overall study: COVID-19 samples from acute and convalescent phases originated in the United States, Italy and Spain. The analysed material was cDNA or gDNA that came from T cells, B-cell-depleted T cells, or PBMCs.

Trimming took 3 bases from V and 7 from J, leaving 9 bases between them. The CDR3 covers 11 residues. CDR1 and CDR2 (germline): DFQATT, SNEGSKA (reference sequence). Study processing details: Counts of nucleated cells, estimated from reference gene primer amplification, were obtained. Libraries were prepared by immunoSEQ multiplex PCR; TCRdb keeps only in-frame clonotypes and omits some of them. Clonal size and the V and J genes are those of that table, whereas D and trimming came from the DNA. This sample has about 89,000 clones, with less than 85% found just once. This chain joins TRBV20-1 and TRBJ1-2; D is unresolved. Sequenced input: peripheral blood. The TCR sequence derives from a woman of 80 years or more with acute or convalescent COVID-19. The CDR3 sequence: CSASRPGGYTF. In nucleotides, the CDR3 is TGCAGTGCTAGTAGGCCGGGTGGCTACACCTTC.